This entry lists 4 T cell receptor beta chains sequenced from one sample in a study of T-cell memory formation after mild COVID-19. TCRdb used MiXCR to reprocess the 5' RACE reads, holding one entry per CDR3 protein. The sample consists of around 250,000 distinct CDR3 sequences, over 15% of them appearing once. The sequencing sample was made of PBMCs or a T cell subset sorted from them (not recorded which). All receptors come from an adult woman who had mild COVID-19 (a few samples of this study predate the infection). Cell type and time point are not known.

This sequence joins TRBV7-2 and TRBJ1-5, with TRBD1 matching 7 bases. The germline CDR1 and CDR2 sequences are SGHTA and FQGNSA. The junction had 8 bases not matched to a gene; V was cut back by 5 bases and J by 1 base. The CDR3 has 16 amino acids. CDR3 region: CASSRTGVGSNQPQHF. CDR3 sequence (DNA): TGTGCCAGCAGCCGAACAGGGGTTGGAAGCAATCAGCCCCAGCATTTT. The whole variable domain, remainder taken from reference TRBV7-2 and TRBJ1-5, is GAGVSQSPSNKVTEKGKDVELRCDPISGHTALYWYRQSLGQGLEFLIYFQGNSAPDKSGLPSDRFSAERTGGSVSTLTIQRTQQEDSAVYLCASSRTGVGSNQPQHFGDGTRLSIL.

The chain carries TRBV29-1 and TRBJ1-4; D is perhaps TRBD1 (6 bases). From germline, CDR1 is SQVTM and CDR2 ANQGSEA. Between the trimmed V and J ends, which lost 5 bases and 8 bases, there was a span of 15 bases. The CDR3 is made up of 13 amino acids. CDR3 sequence reads: CSVRDTRREKLFF. As DNA, the CDR3 is TGCAGCGTTAGGGACACCCGCCGGGAAAAACTGTTTTTT.

This clonotype was detected many times. The chain carries TRBV4-3 and TRBJ2-7; no clear D gene. CDR3 length: 15 amino acids. The V end was cut by 0 bases, the J end by 3 bases, with 12 bases between. Germline assignment: CDR1 LGHNA and CDR2 YSLEER. The CDR3 DNA reads TGCGCCAGCAGCCAAGATCGGGCAAAGGGCTACGAGCAGTACTTC. Translating gives CASSQDRAKGYEQYF.

This rearrangement joins TRBV9 to TRBJ2-3; D unresolved. The length of the CDR3 is 13 residues. Germline V gene data show CDR1 as SGDLS and CDR2 as YYNGEE. V shed 2 bases and J shed 2 bases, with 6 bases lying between them. The CDR3 sequence is CASSVLITDTQYF. The DNA for the CDR3 is TGTGCCAGCAGCGTTCTGATCACAGATACGCAGTATTTT.